The T cell receptor beta chain under discussion was sequenced for a study of shared T cell receptors in the human thymus (dated by TCRdb to the early 2020s). With respect to the entire study: The study investigated the way shared, self-reactive T-cell receptor alpha chains are produced in the human thymus.

In the case of this clone: Its antigen is still unknown. Within one base of it there is no much larger clone, and no base qualities were kept.

The library was built by means of the immunoSEQ multiplex PCR assay. TCRdb took this table from immuneACCESS and kept in-frame rearrangements with V and J called. Such tables lack part of the clones; where checked against another copy, unresolved V genes explain under half of the gap, and the rest is unexplained. Across this sample there are 500,000 to 750,000 clones, with approximately 90% seen only once. Around 0.0099% of the sample lies in the top ten. Germline trimming amounts to 0 bases on V and 7 bases on J, with 8 as the count of junction bases outside the gene matches. According to the germline V gene, CDR1 reads LGHNA and CDR2 reads YSLEER. There are 16 amino acids in the CDR3, from cysteine to phenylalanine inclusive. Only the CDR3 region is kept as DNA, spanning 48 bases read in frame from base 1. These data were also reused for a study on human thymus T cells. From that second study: In Finland, the donors were immunologically healthy infants who were having open corrective cardiac surgery for congenital heart defects. The thymus tissue came from surgical resects taken out during corrective cardiac surgery. Biased V and J gene segment usage appeared to be present in both thymic and peripheral blood repertoires. According to the related research, thymic TCR repertoires were highly overlapping among unrelated individuals. The study used about eight infant thymus samples plus four related peripheral blood samples to characterize TCR alpha and beta repertoires. The cohort included several male and two female infants, with donor ages spanning 7 to 244 days. Thymocytes were freed from the tissue by mechanical means and kept at -70 degrees C as pellets of about 9-30 million cells. A QIAsymphony instrument was used to extract genomic DNA from frozen cell pellets. TCRB and TCRAD loci were amplified from a standardized quantity of quality-controlled genomic DNA using the immunoSEQ multiplex PCR assay. The amplicons spanned the V(D)J region and were long enough to cover the CDR3 and allow V and J genes to be identified. The commercial immunoSEQ service was used to sequence amplicons on an Illumina platform. Primer bias and sequencing errors were corrected using previously described methods, and TCRAD and TCRB definitions followed the IMGT database. Analysis of the repertoires was done with immunoSEQ Analyzer 3.0 and VDJTools and included basic statistics, V/J segment usage, diversity estimates, rarefaction and pairwise overlap. Diversity was estimated with Chao1, ChaoE, Efron-Thisted, Shannon and inverse Simpson indices, and also on datasets down-sampled to the smallest sample. Repertoire overlap was determined by strict matching of CDR3 nucleotide sequence, V gene and J gene, and Jaccard-based multidimensional scaling clustering was applied. On average, thymus samples yielded 800,000 or so unique TCRB clonotypes, whereas blood samples yielded about 80,000.

The sequence links TRBV4-3 to TRBJ2-7; 11 middle bases align to TRBD2. This TCR derives from a boy younger than two with a congenital heart defect. Donor details come from another sample of the same person, matched by shared clones. Sequenced sample: thymocytes. CDR3 reads: CASSQELAGERCEQYF. In nucleotides, the sequence is TGCGCCAGCAGCCAAGAACTAGCGGGAGAGCGTTGTGAGCAGTACTTC.